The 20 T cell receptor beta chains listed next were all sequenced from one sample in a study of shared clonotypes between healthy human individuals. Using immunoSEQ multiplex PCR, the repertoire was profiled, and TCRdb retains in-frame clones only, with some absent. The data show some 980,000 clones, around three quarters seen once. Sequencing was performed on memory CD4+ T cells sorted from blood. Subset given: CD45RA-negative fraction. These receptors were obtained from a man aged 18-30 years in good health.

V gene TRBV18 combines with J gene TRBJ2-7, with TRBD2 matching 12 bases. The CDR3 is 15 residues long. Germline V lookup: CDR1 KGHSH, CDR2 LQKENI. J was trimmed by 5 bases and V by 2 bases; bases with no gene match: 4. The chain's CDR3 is CASSPGASGRDEQYF. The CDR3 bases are TGTGCCAGCTCACCAGGGGCTAGCGGGAGGGACGAGCAGTACTTC.

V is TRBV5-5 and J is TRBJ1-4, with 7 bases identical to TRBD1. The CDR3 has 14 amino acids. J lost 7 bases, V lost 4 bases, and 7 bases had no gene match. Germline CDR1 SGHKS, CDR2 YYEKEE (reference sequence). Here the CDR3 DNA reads TGTGCCAGCAGCATGACAGGGAACAGTGAAAAACTGTTTTTT. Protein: CASSMTGNSEKLFF.

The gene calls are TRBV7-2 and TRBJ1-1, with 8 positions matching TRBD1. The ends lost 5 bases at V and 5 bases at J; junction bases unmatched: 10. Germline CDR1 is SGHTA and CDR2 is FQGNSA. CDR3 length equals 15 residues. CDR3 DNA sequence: TGTGCCAGCAGCCGGCGGACAGGGAGGGGTACTGAAGCTTTCTTT. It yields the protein CASSRRTGRGTEAFF.

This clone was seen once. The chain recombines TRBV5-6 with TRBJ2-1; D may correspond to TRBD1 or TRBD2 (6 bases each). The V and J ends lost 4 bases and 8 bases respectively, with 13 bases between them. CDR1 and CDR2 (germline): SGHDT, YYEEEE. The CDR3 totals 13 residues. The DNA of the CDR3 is TGTGCCAGCAGCCCTCGGGGGCGCCATGAGCAGTTCTTC. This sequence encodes CASSPRGRHEQFF.

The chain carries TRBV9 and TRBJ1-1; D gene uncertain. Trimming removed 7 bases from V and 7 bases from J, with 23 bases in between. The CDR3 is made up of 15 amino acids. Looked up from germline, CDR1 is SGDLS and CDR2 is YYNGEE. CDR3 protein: CASGSREGPLIEAFF. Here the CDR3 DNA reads TGTGCCAGCGGAAGCCGCGAAGGCCCCCTTATTGAAGCTTTCTTT.

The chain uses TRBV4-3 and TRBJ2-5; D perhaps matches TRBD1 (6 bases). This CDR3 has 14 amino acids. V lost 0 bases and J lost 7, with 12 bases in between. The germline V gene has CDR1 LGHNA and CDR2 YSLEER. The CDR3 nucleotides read TGCGCCAGCAGCCAAGATGGTTTAGGGGGGACCCAGTACTTC. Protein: CASSQDGLGGTQYF.

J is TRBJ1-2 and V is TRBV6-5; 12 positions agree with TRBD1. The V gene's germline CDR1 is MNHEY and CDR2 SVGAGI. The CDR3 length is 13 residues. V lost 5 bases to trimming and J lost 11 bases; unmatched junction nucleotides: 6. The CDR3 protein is CASSGGTGGWYTF. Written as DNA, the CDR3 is TGTGCCAGCAGTGGAGGGACAGGGGGCTGGTACACCTTC.

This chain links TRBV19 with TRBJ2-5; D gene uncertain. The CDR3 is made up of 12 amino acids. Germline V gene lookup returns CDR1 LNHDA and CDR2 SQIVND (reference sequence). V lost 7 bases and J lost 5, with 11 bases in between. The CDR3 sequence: CASIGETETQYF. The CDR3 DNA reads TGTGCCAGTATTGGGGAAACGGAGACCCAGTACTTC. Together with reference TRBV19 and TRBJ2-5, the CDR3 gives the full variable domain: DGGITQSPKYLFRKEGQNVTLSCEQNLNHDAMYWYRQDPGQGLRLIYYSQIVNDFQKGDIAEGYSVSREKKESFPLTVTSAQKNPTAFYLCASIGETETQYFGPGTRLLVL.

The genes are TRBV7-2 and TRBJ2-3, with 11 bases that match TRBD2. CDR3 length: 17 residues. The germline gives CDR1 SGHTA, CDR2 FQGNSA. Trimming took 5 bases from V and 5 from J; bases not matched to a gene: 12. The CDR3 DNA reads TGTGCCAGCAGCATGCCGGGACTAGCGGCATGGGGAGATACGCAGTATTTT. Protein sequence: CASSMPGLAAWGDTQYF.

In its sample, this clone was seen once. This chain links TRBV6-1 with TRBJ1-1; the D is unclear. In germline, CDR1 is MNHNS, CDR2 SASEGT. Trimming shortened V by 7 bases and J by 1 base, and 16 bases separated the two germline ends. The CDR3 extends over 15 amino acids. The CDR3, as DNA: TGTGCCAGCACCCTGGAGAGAGGAGCGAACACTGAAGCTTTCTTT. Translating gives CASTLERGANTEAFF.

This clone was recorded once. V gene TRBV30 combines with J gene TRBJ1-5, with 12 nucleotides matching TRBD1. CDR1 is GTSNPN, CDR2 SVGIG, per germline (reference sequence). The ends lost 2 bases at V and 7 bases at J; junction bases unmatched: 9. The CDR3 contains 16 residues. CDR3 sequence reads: CAWSTPGTGGRQPQHF. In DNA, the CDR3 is TGTGCCTGGAGTACCCCAGGGACAGGGGGCAGGCAGCCCCAGCATTTT.

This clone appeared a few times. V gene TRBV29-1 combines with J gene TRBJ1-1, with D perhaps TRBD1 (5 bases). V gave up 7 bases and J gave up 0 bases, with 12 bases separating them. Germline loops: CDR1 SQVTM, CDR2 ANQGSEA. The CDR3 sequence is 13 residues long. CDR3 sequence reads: CSASGTLNTEAFF. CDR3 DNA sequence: TGCAGCGCATCGGGGACGTTGAACACTGAAGCTTTCTTT.

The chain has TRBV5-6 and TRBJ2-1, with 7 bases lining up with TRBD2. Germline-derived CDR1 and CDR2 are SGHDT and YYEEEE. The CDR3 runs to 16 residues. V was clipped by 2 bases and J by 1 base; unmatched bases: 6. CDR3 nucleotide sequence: TGTGCCAGCAGCTTTGAAGCGGGAACGTCCTACAATGAGCAGTTCTTC. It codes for CASSFEAGTSYNEQFF.

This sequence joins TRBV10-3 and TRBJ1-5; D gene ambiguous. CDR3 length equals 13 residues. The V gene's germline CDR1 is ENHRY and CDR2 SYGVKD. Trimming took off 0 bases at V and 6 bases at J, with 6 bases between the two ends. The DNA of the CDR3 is TGTGCCATCAGTGAGTCGTGGGCTCAGCCCCAGCATTTT. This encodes CAISESWAQPQHF.

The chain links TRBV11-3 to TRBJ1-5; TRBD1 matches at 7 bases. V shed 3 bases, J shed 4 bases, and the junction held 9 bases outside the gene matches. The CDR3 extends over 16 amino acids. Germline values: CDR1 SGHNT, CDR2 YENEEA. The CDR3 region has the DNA TGTGCCAGCAGCTTCAGGGGGGAGAAACGAAATCAGCCCCAGCATTTT. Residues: CASSFRGEKRNQPQHF. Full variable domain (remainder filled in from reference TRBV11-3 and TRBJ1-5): EAGVVQSPRYKIIEKKQPVAFWCNPISGHNTLYWYLQNLGQGPELLIRYENEEAVDDSQLPKDRFSAERLKGVDSTLKIQPAELGDSAVYLCASSFRGEKRNQPQHFGDGTRLSIL.

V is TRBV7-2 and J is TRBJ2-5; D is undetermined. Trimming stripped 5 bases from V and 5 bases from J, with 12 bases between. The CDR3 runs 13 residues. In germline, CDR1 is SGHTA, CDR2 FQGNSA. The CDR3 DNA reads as TGTGCCAGCAGCCCCTATTTGCCTGAGACCCAGTACTTC. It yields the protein CASSPYLPETQYF.

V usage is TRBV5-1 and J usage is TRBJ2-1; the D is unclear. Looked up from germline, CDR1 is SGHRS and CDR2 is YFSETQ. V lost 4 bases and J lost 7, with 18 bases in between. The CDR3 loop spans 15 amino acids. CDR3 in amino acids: CASSPEWRVSNEQFF. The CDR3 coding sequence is TGCGCCAGCAGCCCCGAATGGCGCGTGAGTAATGAGCAGTTCTTC. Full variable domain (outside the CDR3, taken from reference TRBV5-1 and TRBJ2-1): KAGVTQTPRYLIKTRGQQVTLSCSPISGHRSVSWYQQTPGQGLQFLFEYFSETQRNKGNFPGRFSGRQFSNSRSEMNVSTLELGDSALYLCASSPEWRVSNEQFFGPGTRLTVL.

CDR3 sequence reads: CASSVGRPGVGEQYF. The CDR3 DNA reads TGTGCCAGCAGCGTAGGTCGGCCTGGGGTGGGGGAGCAGTACTTC. V gene TRBV9 combines with J gene TRBJ2-7; D ambiguous. Germline values: CDR1 SGDLS, CDR2 YYNGEE. This CDR3 spans 15 amino acids. The V and J ends lost 0 bases and 7 bases respectively, with 17 bases between them.

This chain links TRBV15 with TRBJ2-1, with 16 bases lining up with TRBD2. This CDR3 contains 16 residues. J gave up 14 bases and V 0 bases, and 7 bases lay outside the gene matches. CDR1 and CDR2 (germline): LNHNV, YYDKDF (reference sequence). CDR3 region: CATSRDIGTSGGAEFF. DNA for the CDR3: TGTGCCACCAGCAGAGATATTGGGACTAGCGGGGGGGCGGAGTTCTTC.

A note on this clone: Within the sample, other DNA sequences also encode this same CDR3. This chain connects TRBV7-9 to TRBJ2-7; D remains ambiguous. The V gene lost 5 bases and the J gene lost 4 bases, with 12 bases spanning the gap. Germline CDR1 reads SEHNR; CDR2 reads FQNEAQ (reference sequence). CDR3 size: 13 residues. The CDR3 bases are TGTGCCAGCAGCCCGACACACAGTTACGAGCAGTACTTC. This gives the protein CASSPTHSYEQYF.